A single sample is the source of the 22 T cell receptor beta chains below, sequenced in a study of T-cell memory formation after mild COVID-19. TCRdb recomputed calls from the 5' RACE reads with MiXCR, one row per CDR3 protein. The repertoire holds about 68,000 distinct CDR3 sequences, with about a sixth as singletons. The material sequenced was PBMCs or a T cell subset sorted from them (not recorded which). The receptors stem from an adult woman who had mild COVID-19 (a few samples of this study predate the infection). Cell type and time point are not known.

The chain carries TRBV15 and TRBJ1-4; no clear D. The germline V and J ends were trimmed by 5 bases and 3 bases, with 13 bases remaining between them. From germline, CDR1 is LNHNV and CDR2 YYDKDF (reference sequence). There are 15 residues in the CDR3. The CDR3 bases are TGTGCCACCAGCTCTACAGAGCCCCCTAATGAAAAACTGTTTTTT. Residues: CATSSTEPPNEKLFF.

The J gene is TRBJ1-1, the V gene TRBV18; no firm D call. The CDR3 length is 12 residues. Between the trimmed V and J ends, which lost 4 bases and 5 bases, there was a span of 8 bases. The V gene's germline CDR1 is KGHSH and CDR2 LQKENI. This CDR3 reads CASSLPRTEAFF. For the CDR3, the DNA is TGTGCCAGCTCACTGCCAAGGACTGAAGCTTTCTTT.

The chain joins TRBV18 to TRBJ2-5; TRBD2 matches 12 bases. The V gene's germline CDR1 is KGHSH and CDR2 LQKENI. With V trimmed by 0 bases and J by 2 bases, 4 bases remained unmatched. This CDR3 comprises 17 residues. CDR3 amino acids: CASSPPTSGSIQETQYF. For the CDR3, the DNA is TGTGCCAGCTCACCACCGACTAGCGGGAGCATACAAGAGACCCAGTACTTC.

In its sample, this clonotype was seen a few times. The chain carries TRBV7-9 and TRBJ1-2; the D is unclear. This CDR3 has 14 amino acids. Germline CDR1 reads SEHNR; CDR2 reads FQNEAQ (reference sequence). V was shortened by 1 base and J by 8 bases, with 14 bases between the two germline ends. The CDR3 DNA reads TGTGCCAGCAGCTTAGGTGAGGGTTTGGACGGCTACACCTTC. Amino acids: CASSLGEGLDGYTF.

V usage is TRBV6-5 and J usage is TRBJ1-1; perhaps TRBD1 as D (5 bases). The germline V and J ends were trimmed by 0 bases and 2 bases, with 7 bases remaining between them. CDR1 is MNHEY, CDR2 SVGAGI, per germline. The CDR3 is 14 residues long. As DNA, the CDR3 is TGTGCCAGCAGTTACTCTGGGGACAACACTGAAGCTTTCTTT. Amino acid sequence: CASSYSGDNTEAFF.

The chain recombines TRBV12-3 or TRBV12-4 with TRBJ2-3; no clear D. Trimming removed 6 bases at V and 2 bases at J, with 12 bases between. The CDR3 length is 14 residues. This CDR3 is CASSPVGPTDTQYF. The CDR3 DNA reads as TGTGCCAGCAGCCCAGTAGGGCCCACAGATACGCAGTATTTT.

V usage is TRBV12-3 or TRBV12-4 and J usage is TRBJ1-2; D is uncertain. The CDR3 covers 13 residues. V gave up 4 bases and J gave up 5 bases, with 11 bases separating them. CDR3 loop: CASSSRTAYGYTF. The CDR3 coding sequence is TGTGCCAGCAGTTCGAGGACGGCTTATGGCTACACCTTC.

J is TRBJ2-7 and V is TRBV30; D might be TRBD1 (5 bases). The germline gives CDR1 GTSNPN, CDR2 SVGIG (reference sequence). The CDR3 sequence is 14 residues long. The ends were cut back, 1 base at V and 3 bases at J, with 13 bases in the middle. The chain's CDR3 is CAWSAAQGYYEQYF. The CDR3 DNA follows: TGTGCCTGGAGTGCGGCGCAGGGATACTACGAGCAGTACTTC.

This clonotype was seen a handful of times. The chain carries TRBV7-8 and TRBJ2-3, with 9 bases fitting TRBD2. The germline gives CDR1 SGHVS, CDR2 FQNEAQ. The V and J ends lost 8 bases and 6 bases, in that order; junction bases with no gene match: 9. The CDR3 is made up of 14 amino acids. CDR3 bases: TGTGCCAGCGCCATAGCGGGGGAGCGGGATACGCAGTATTTT. The encoded protein is CASAIAGERDTQYF.

The rearrangement uses TRBV29-1 and TRBJ2-7; 8 nucleotides align to TRBD1. V shed 0 bases, J shed 4 bases, and the junction held 5 bases outside the gene matches. The CDR3 is 14 residues long. CDR1 SQVTM and CDR2 ANQGSEA come from the germline V gene. CDR3 DNA: TGCAGCGTTGAAGAAACCAGGGGGCATTACGAGCAGTACTTC. Translated, it gives CSVEETRGHYEQYF.

The V call is TRBV6-5, the J call TRBJ1-1, with D uncertain. Germline V gene lookup returns CDR1 MNHEY and CDR2 SVGAGI. Deletions cut 8 bases from V and 4 bases from J, with 14 bases between. The CDR3 extends over 13 amino acids. The DNA for the CDR3 is TGTGCCAGCGTTAGTAGGAGGGCCACTGAAGCTTTCTTT. It yields the protein CASVSRRATEAFF.

This clonotype came up a few times. The chain recombines TRBV10-3 with TRBJ2-7; 10 bases align to TRBD2. The trim removed 10 bases at V and 3 bases at J, leaving 6 bases unmatched. Germline V gene data show CDR1 as ENHRY and CDR2 as SYGVKD. There are 13 residues in the CDR3. CDR3 sequence (DNA): TGTGCCACCGGGACTAGCGAAAGCTACGAGCAGTACTTC. This gives the protein CATGTSESYEQYF.

This clonotype was observed a handful of times. V usage is TRBV6-2 or TRBV6-3 and J usage is TRBJ2-3; TRBD2 aligns across 8 bases. CDR1 and CDR2 (germline): MNHEY, SVGEGT. The CDR3 runs to 17 residues. J lost 7 bases, V lost 4 bases, and 16 bases had no gene match. CDR3 region: CASSSLPREGLRYTQYF. In nucleotides, the CDR3 is TGTGCCAGCAGTTCCCTACCTCGGGAGGGCCTCCGATATACGCAGTATTTT.

This clonotype appeared a few times. In DNA, the CDR3 is TGCGCCAGCAGCTTGGAACTCGCCTACGAGCAGTACTTC. The encoded protein is CASSLELAYEQYF. This chain joins TRBV5-1 and TRBJ2-7; D is unclear. Germline CDR1 and CDR2: SGHRS and YFSETQ. V was trimmed by 0 bases and J by 2 bases, leaving 6 bases between them. This CDR3 has 13 residues.

This chain connects TRBV6-5 to TRBJ1-4; 8 nucleotides match TRBD1. The J segment lost 7 bases and the V segment lost 5 bases, leaving 6 bases of the junction unmatched. Per the germline V gene, CDR1 is MNHEY and CDR2 is SVGAGI. This CDR3 has 14 amino acids. CDR3 protein: CASSPGQGGEKLFF. The CDR3 DNA reads as TGTGCCAGCAGTCCCGGACAGGGCGGTGAAAAACTGTTTTTT.

The chain uses TRBV5-1 and TRBJ2-2; D is possibly TRBD1 (6 bases). V was pared by 7 bases and J by 5 bases, with 15 bases between. The CDR3 consists of 14 residues. Germline CDR1 reads SGHRS; CDR2 reads YFSETQ. The CDR3 sequence is CASWTVSGTGELFF. The CDR3 DNA reads as TGCGCCAGCTGGACAGTGTCTGGAACCGGGGAGCTGTTTTTT.

The gene calls are TRBV3-1 and TRBJ2-7, with unresolved D. The germline V gene encodes CDR1 LGHDT and CDR2 YNNKEL (reference sequence). V lost 4 bases to trimming and J lost 7 bases, with 14 bases between them. This CDR3 spans 13 amino acids. Written as DNA, the CDR3 is TGTGCCAGCAGCCCCCCTTCGGAGAGGGAGCAGTACTTC. Amino acid sequence: CASSPPSEREQYF.

The sample holds a few counts of this clonotype. The chain recombines TRBV7-3 with TRBJ2-3, with D hard to call. The CDR3 is 13 amino acids. Looked up from germline, CDR1 is SGHTA and CDR2 is FQGTGA. Deletions cut 1 base from V and 6 bases from J, with 8 bases between. The CDR3 region is CASSLISLDTQYF. As DNA, the CDR3 is TGTGCCAGCAGCTTAATTAGTCTGGATACGCAGTATTTT.

The chain employs TRBV10-2 and TRBJ2-1, with 9 bases aligning to TRBD2. The V segment lost 5 bases and the J segment 7 bases; nucleotides outside the gene matches: 9. CDR1 is WSHSY and CDR2 is SAAADI in the germline V gene. CDR3 size: 15 residues. CDR3 DNA: TGCGCCAGCAGTCGCCCGGGACTAGCCTCGAATGAGCAGTTCTTC. Translating it yields CASSRPGLASNEQFF.

The chain uses TRBV2 and TRBJ1-2; D remains unclear. The CDR3 loop spans 14 amino acids. Trimming removed 6 bases from V and 5 bases from J, with 16 bases in between. Germline CDR1 SNHLY, CDR2 FYNNEI. The CDR3 bases are TGTGCCAGCAGAACGGGTTCATCGAGGTATGGCTACACCTTC. It is translated as CASRTGSSRYGYTF.

A few counts support this clonotype. The V and J genes are TRBV29-1 and TRBJ2-7; D remains ambiguous. Germline V gene sequence: CDR1 SQVTM, CDR2 ANQGSEA. Trimming removed 4 bases at V and 6 bases at J, with 10 bases between. The CDR3 consists of 11 residues. This CDR3 reads CSVGGTTEQYF. As DNA, the CDR3 is TGCAGCGTTGGAGGCACCACCGAGCAGTACTTC.

This rearrangement joins TRBV5-1 to TRBJ2-1; either TRBD1 or TRBD2 may fit D (5 bases each). The CDR3 consists of 14 residues. Germline CDR1 is SGHRS and CDR2 is YFSETQ. Deletions cut 0 bases from V and 8 bases from J, with 12 bases between. For the CDR3, the DNA is TGCGCCAGCAGCTTGGTGGGCCAGGGAGATGAGCAGTTCTTC. It encodes CASSLVGQGDEQFF.